One and the same sample provided the 26 T cell receptor beta chains below, sequenced in a study of T cell responses to AZD1222 COVID-19 vaccine. Using immunoSEQ multiplex PCR, the repertoire was profiled, and TCRdb retains in-frame clones only, with some absent. The top ten hold 5.4% of the sample, which has approximately 150,000 clones, approximately 93% seen once. Sequenced material: peripheral blood, taken on day 0 of AZD1222 vaccination. Receptors originate from an adult in good health.

The CDR3 loop is CASSGSADEQFF. The CDR3 DNA follows: TGTGCCAGCAGCGGTAGCGCTGATGAGCAGTTCTTC. This rearrangement joins TRBV12-3 or TRBV12-4 to TRBJ2-1, with a weak D call TRBD2 (5 bases). CDR3 length equals 12 residues. Trimming removed 6 bases at V and 8 bases at J, with 11 bases between.

The rearrangement uses TRBV29-1 and TRBJ2-3; 7 positions agree with TRBD1. This CDR3 comprises 14 residues. V lost 8 bases to trimming and J lost 0 bases; unmatched junction nucleotides: 8. CDR1 is SQVTM and CDR2 is ANQGSEA in the germline V gene. This chain's CDR3 is CSRQQGSSTDTQYF. The CDR3 DNA sequence: TGCAGCCGACAACAGGGGTCTAGCACAGATACGCAGTATTTT.

The chain couples TRBV12-3 or TRBV12-4 to TRBJ2-7; D is possibly TRBD2 (5 bases). This CDR3 is 13 amino acids long. V lost 3 bases and J 5 bases, leaving 11 bases between the germline ends. This chain's CDR3 is CASSFAGNHEQYF. The DNA of the CDR3 is TGTGCCAGCAGTTTTGCCGGGAACCACGAGCAGTACTTC.

V and J are TRBV7-2 and TRBJ1-6; the D is unclear. The germline V and J ends were trimmed by 5 bases and 10 bases, with 12 bases remaining between them. CDR1 is SGHTA and CDR2 is FQGNSA in the germline V gene. The CDR3 extends over 13 amino acids. CDR3 nucleotides: TGTGCCAGCAGCCCAGACCCGGGGTCACCCCTCCACTTT. This encodes CASSPDPGSPLHF.

This rearrangement joins TRBV28 to TRBJ1-5, with 10 nucleotides matching TRBD1. CDR1 and CDR2 (germline): MDHEN, SYDVKM. Trimming cost V 4 bases and J 7 bases; bases outside gene matches: 7. The CDR3 is 15 residues long. The CDR3: CASSSDRGLLQPQHF. As DNA, the CDR3 is TGTGCCAGCAGTTCCGACAGGGGGCTCCTACAGCCCCAGCATTTT.

The J gene is TRBJ1-2, the V gene TRBV11-1; D gene ambiguous. Germline CDR1 and CDR2: SGHAT and FQDESV (reference sequence). The CDR3 is made up of 13 amino acids. The V gene lost 4 bases and the J gene lost 3 bases, with 9 bases spanning the gap. The CDR3 spells CASSSLQDYGYTF. In DNA form, the CDR3 reads TGTGCCAGCAGCTCACTCCAGGACTATGGCTACACCTTC.

The rearrangement joins TRBV19 to TRBJ2-7; 11 bases are a match to TRBD2. Germline assignment: CDR1 LNHDA and CDR2 SQIVND (reference sequence). The CDR3 has 15 residues. V shed 5 bases, J shed 5 bases, and the junction held 8 bases outside the gene matches. CDR3 nucleotides: TGTGCCAGTAGTGCATTGACTAGCGGGAAAAACGAGCAGTACTTC. This sequence encodes CASSALTSGKNEQYF. Drawing the rest from reference TRBV19 and TRBJ2-7, the complete variable domain is DGGITQSPKYLFRKEGQNVTLSCEQNLNHDAMYWYRQDPGQGLRLIYYSQIVNDFQKGDIAEGYSVSREKKESFPLTVTSAQKNPTAFYLCASSALTSGKNEQYFGPGTRLTVT.

The J gene is TRBJ1-2, the V gene TRBV12-3 or TRBV12-4, with D tentatively TRBD1 (6 bases). The CDR3 sequence is 13 residues long. The V gene lost 7 bases and the J gene lost 8 bases, with 17 bases spanning the gap. The CDR3 region has the DNA TGTGCCAGCACACCGGGGGCAGCCCTAGGCTACACCTTC. Protein sequence: CASTPGAALGYTF.

V and J are TRBV4-2 and TRBJ2-3; D gene unclear. The CDR3 contains 17 residues. CDR1 and CDR2 from the germline V gene are LGHNA and YNFKEQ. V lost 1 base to trimming and J lost 0 bases, with 14 bases between them. CDR3 in amino acids: CASSQVSRLSSTDTQYF. The CDR3 nucleotides are TGTGCCAGCAGCCAAGTTTCCCGCCTGTCTAGCACAGATACGCAGTATTTT.

The CDR3 sequence: CASNVGRINEKLFF. CDR3 nucleotide sequence: TGTGCCAGCAATGTGGGACGGATTAATGAAAAACTGTTTTTT. The J gene is TRBJ1-4, the V gene TRBV28; tentatively, D is TRBD1 (5 bases). Germline V gene lookup returns CDR1 MDHEN and CDR2 SYDVKM. V was clipped by 7 bases and J by 4 bases, with 13 bases between them. CDR3 length equals 14 residues.

The chain recombines TRBV7-2 with TRBJ2-3, with TRBD2 matching over 9 bases. Germline CDR1 is SGHTA and CDR2 is FQGNSA. V lost 3 bases and J lost 0; bases outside the gene matches: 4. This CDR3 contains 16 residues. This CDR3 reads CASSFAGGFSTDTQYF. In nucleotides, the CDR3 is TGTGCCAGCAGCTTTGCGGGAGGGTTTAGCACAGATACGCAGTATTTT. Supplemented by reference TRBV7-2 and TRBJ2-3, the full variable domain reads GAGVSQSPSNKVTEKGKDVELRCDPISGHTALYWYRQSLGQGLEFLIYFQGNSAPDKSGLPSDRFSAERTGGSVSTLTIQRTQQEDSAVYLCASSFAGGFSTDTQYFGPGTRLTVL.

The V call is TRBV6-1, the J call TRBJ1-1, with D possibly TRBD1 on 5 matching bases. The germline CDR1 and CDR2 sequences are MNHNS and SASEGT. The CDR3 contains 15 residues. Between the trimmed V and J ends, which lost 2 bases and 6 bases, there was a span of 16 bases. CDR3 nucleotide sequence: TGTGCCAGCAGTGAAAGGTGGGGCCCTCGGGCTGAAGCTTTCTTT. Amino acid sequence: CASSERWGPRAEAFF.

The chain joins TRBV2 to TRBJ2-1, with 11 bases fitting TRBD2. This CDR3 region has 15 residues. Germline assignment: CDR1 SNHLY and CDR2 FYNNEI. V was clipped by 2 bases and J by 3 bases; unmatched bases: 0. The CDR3 spells CASSETSGGYNEQFF. The CDR3 DNA reads as TGTGCCAGCAGTGAAACTAGCGGGGGCTACAATGAGCAGTTCTTC.

The genes are TRBV19 and TRBJ2-7, with D perhaps given as TRBD1 or TRBD2 (5 bases each). CDR3 size: 14 residues. V was clipped by 3 bases and J by 3 bases, with 12 bases between them. Germline V gene data show CDR1 as LNHDA and CDR2 as SQIVND (reference sequence). CDR3 amino acids: CASSIFEGRYEQYF. CDR3 sequence (DNA): TGTGCCAGTAGTATTTTTGAGGGACGCTACGAGCAGTACTTC.

The chain recombines TRBV15 with TRBJ2-7; no firm D call. CDR3 length: 15 residues. Trimming shortened V by 3 bases and J by 0 bases, and 12 bases separated the two germline ends. The germline V gene has CDR1 LNHNV and CDR2 YYDKDF (reference sequence). CDR3 region: CATSRTVSSSYEQYF. The CDR3, as DNA: TGTGCCACCAGCAGGACGGTATCGAGCTCCTACGAGCAGTACTTC.

The chain recombines TRBV14 with TRBJ1-6, with D unresolved. Germline V gene data show CDR1 as SGHDN and CDR2 as FVKESK. Trimming took off 1 base at V and 13 bases at J, with 8 bases between the two ends. The CDR3 length is 12 residues. The CDR3 DNA reads as TGTGCCAGCAGCCAAGGATGGAGGCCCCTCCACTTT. Translated: CASSQGWRPLHF.

This clone has just a few counts. J is TRBJ1-5 and V is TRBV19; the D gene is possibly TRBD1 (6 bases). Trimming shortened V by 3 bases and J by 7 bases, and 13 bases separated the two germline ends. Germline V gene data show CDR1 as LNHDA and CDR2 as SQIVND (reference sequence). The CDR3 covers 14 residues. The CDR3 nucleotides read TGTGCCAGTAGTATGGTACAGGGCGGCCAGCCCCAGCATTTT. Amino acids: CASSMVQGGQPQHF. The full variable domain, rest sourced from reference TRBV19 and TRBJ1-5, is DGGITQSPKYLFRKEGQNVTLSCEQNLNHDAMYWYRQDPGQGLRLIYYSQIVNDFQKGDIAEGYSVSREKKESFPLTVTSAQKNPTAFYLCASSMVQGGQPQHFGDGTRLSIL.

The CDR3 bases are TGTGCCAGTAGTTTATACCGGGACAGCAAAAACATTCAGTACTTC. Residues: CASSLYRDSKNIQYF. The chain combines TRBV19 with TRBJ2-4, with 7 bases identical to TRBD1. CDR1 is LNHDA, CDR2 SQIVND, per germline (reference sequence). The CDR3 has 15 amino acids. With V trimmed by 5 bases and J by 3 bases, 7 bases remained unmatched. Full variable domain (outside the CDR3, taken from reference TRBV19 and TRBJ2-4): DGGITQSPKYLFRKEGQNVTLSCEQNLNHDAMYWYRQDPGQGLRLIYYSQIVNDFQKGDIAEGYSVSREKKESFPLTVTSAQKNPTAFYLCASSLYRDSKNIQYFGAGTRLSVL.

CDR3 in amino acids: CASSSRGTGVSPLHF. As DNA, the CDR3 is TGTGCCAGCAGTAGTCGAGGGACAGGGGTTTCACCCCTCCACTTT. The chain couples TRBV2 to TRBJ1-6; 10 nucleotides agree with TRBD1. The CDR3 is 15 residues long. Germline lookup yields CDR1 SNHLY and CDR2 FYNNEI. With V trimmed by 5 bases and J by 9 bases, 7 bases remained unmatched.

The V and J genes are TRBV27 and TRBJ2-2; tentatively, D is TRBD1 (7 bases). The CDR3 loop spans 14 amino acids. The germline CDR1 and CDR2 sequences are MNHEY and SMNVEV (reference sequence). V shed 3 bases and J shed 6 bases, with 11 bases lying between them. The CDR3 loop reads CASSLRRGAGELFF. CDR3 nucleotides: TGTGCCAGCAGTTTGCGCAGGGGGGCCGGGGAGCTGTTTTTT.

This clone was detected once. The chain uses TRBV3-1 (or the pseudogene TRBV3-2) and TRBJ2-3; TRBD2 agrees at 10 bases. CDR1 and CDR2 (germline): LGHDT, YNNKEL (reference sequence). The CDR3 is 17 residues long. V shed 4 bases, J shed 0 bases, and the junction held 7 bases outside the gene matches. This chain's CDR3 is CASSPRTSGTSTDTQYF. The CDR3 DNA sequence: TGTGCCAGCAGCCCTAGGACTAGCGGCACTAGCACAGATACGCAGTATTTT.

This clone was recorded once. CDR3 amino acids: CASSQGGGLYNEQFF. CDR3 DNA: TGTGCCAGCAGCCAAGGGGGGGGCCTCTACAATGAGCAGTTCTTC. V is TRBV7-6 and J is TRBJ2-1, with D possibly matching TRBD2 (7 bases). Germline V CDR1 and CDR2: SGHVS, FNYEAQ. V was clipped by 5 bases and J by 3 bases, with 14 bases between them. This CDR3 is 15 amino acids long.

This clone has a handful of counts. The chain links TRBV2 to TRBJ2-5, with unresolved D. Trimming pared 4 bases from V and 5 bases from J, leaving 11 bases between. This CDR3 has 13 amino acids. Per the germline V gene, CDR1 is SNHLY and CDR2 is FYNNEI. CDR3 DNA sequence: TGTGCCAGCAGTGGAAGTGTTTCCGAGACCCAGTACTTC. It yields the protein CASSGSVSETQYF.

This clone showed up just once. The chain combines TRBV14 with TRBJ1-2, with D uncertain. V gave up 1 base and J gave up 4 bases, with 13 bases separating them. CDR3 length: 15 amino acids. Germline assignment: CDR1 SGHDN and CDR2 FVKESK. CDR3: CASSQGFGQFYGYTF. In DNA, the CDR3 is TGTGCCAGCAGCCAAGGGTTTGGGCAGTTCTATGGCTACACCTTC.

The chain carries TRBV6-1 and TRBJ1-5; D unresolved. V was shortened by 2 bases and J by 2 bases, with 10 bases between the two germline ends. The CDR3 covers 15 residues. From germline, CDR1 is MNHNS and CDR2 SASEGT. CDR3 DNA: TGTGCCAGCAGTGAATCGGGGTTGGGCAATCAGCCCCAGCATTTT. Protein: CASSESGLGNQPQHF.

The genes are TRBV28 and TRBJ2-3; no clear D gene. Germline V lookup: CDR1 MDHEN, CDR2 SYDVKM. This CDR3 spans 18 amino acids. With 4 bases removed from V and 1 base from J, the gap between germline ends came to 21 bases. The CDR3 DNA reads TGTGCCAGCAGTTCGTACCTAAAGACCCTTCGCGGCACAGATACGCAGTATTTT. This sequence encodes CASSSYLKTLRGTDTQYF.